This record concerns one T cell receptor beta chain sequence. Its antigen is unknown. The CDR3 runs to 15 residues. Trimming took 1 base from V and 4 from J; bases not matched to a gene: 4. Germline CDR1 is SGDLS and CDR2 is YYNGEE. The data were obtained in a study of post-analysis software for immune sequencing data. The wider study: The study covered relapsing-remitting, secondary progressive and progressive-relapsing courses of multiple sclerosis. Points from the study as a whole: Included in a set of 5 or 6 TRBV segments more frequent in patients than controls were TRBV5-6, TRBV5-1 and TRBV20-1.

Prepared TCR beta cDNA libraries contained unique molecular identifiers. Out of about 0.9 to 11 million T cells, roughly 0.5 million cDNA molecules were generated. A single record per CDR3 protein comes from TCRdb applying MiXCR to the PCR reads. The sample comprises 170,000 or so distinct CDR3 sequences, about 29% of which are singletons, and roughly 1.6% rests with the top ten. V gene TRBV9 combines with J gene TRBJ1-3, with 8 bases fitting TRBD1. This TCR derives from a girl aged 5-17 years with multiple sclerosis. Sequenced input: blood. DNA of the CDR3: TGTGCCAGCAGCGTAAGCCAGGGGGCAGGAAACACCATATATTTT. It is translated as CASSVSQGAGNTIYF.